The present entry profiles one TCR beta chain with its context. The sample contains more than one DNA sequence encoding this CDR3. This sample stems from a study of blood T cell repertoires in COVID-19. Measured with immunoSEQ multiplex PCR; TCRdb has only the in-frame clones, and not every one. The sample consists of some 350,000 clones, around 82% of them appearing once. The CDR3 runs 16 residues. The ends were cut back, 0 bases at V and 0 bases at J, with 6 bases in the middle. Germline V lookup: CDR1 ENHRY, CDR2 SYGVKD. The clonotype comes from a man aged 25 to 40 with active or convalescent COVID-19. The J gene is TRBJ2-6, the V gene TRBV10-3; TRBD2 might be the D (6 bases). Sequenced sample: peripheral blood. CDR3 protein: CAISESGGSGANVLTF. The CDR3 DNA reads TGTGCCATCAGTGAGTCGGGAGGCTCTGGGGCCAACGTCCTGACTTTC.